The 9 T cell receptor beta chains in this list originate from one sample, sequenced in a study of Ad26.COV2.S vaccination and SARS-CoV-2 variants. Specified treatment: roughly 20 received Ad26.COV2.S at low or high dose, single or two shots; roughly five received placebo; per-sample allocation not given. Day 63 after the first injection of vaccine or placebo was the sampling time. Profiling relied on immunoSEQ multiplex PCR, and the TCRdb table lists in-frame clones only, not all of them. This table holds hundreds of thousands of clones, roughly 90% found once. The sequenced sample was peripheral blood, obtained in a trial of Ad26.COV2.S vaccine versus placebo. Source of these receptors: a person between 18 and 65 years old who received the Ad26.COV2.S COVID-19 vaccine or a placebo.

This sequence joins TRBV11-2 and TRBJ2-2; D might be TRBD1 or TRBD2, each matching 7 bases. The germline CDR1 and CDR2 sequences are SGHAT and FQNNGV. Trimming shortened V by 2 bases and J by 3 bases, and 13 bases separated the two germline ends. There are 16 residues in the CDR3. The CDR3 protein is CASSLNRGGYTGELFF. The CDR3 DNA follows: TGTGCCAGCAGCTTAAACAGGGGAGGGTACACCGGGGAGCTGTTTTTT. The full variable domain, in which reference TRBV11-2 and TRBJ2-2 provide the parts outside the CDR3, is EAGVAQSPRYKIIEKRQSVAFWCNPISGHATLYWYQQILGQGPKLLIQFQNNGVVDDSQLPKDRFSAERLKGVDSTLKIQPAKLEDSAVYLCASSLNRGGYTGELFFGEGSRLTVL.

The chain recombines TRBV23-1 with TRBJ1-1; 9 nucleotides align to TRBD1. TRBV23-1 is sorted into the ORF group, with uncertain function. CDR3 length: 18 amino acids. The CDR3 DNA reads TGCACCCCGAAAATCACAACTCCCGGGACAGGGACGAACACTGAAGCTTTCTTT. Protein sequence: CTPKITTPGTGTNTEAFF.

This clone was seen a single time. The CDR3 DNA reads TGTGCCAGCAGTTTTGGTACAGGCGTTGAAGCTTTCTTT. Residues: CASSFGTGVEAFF. The chain employs TRBV12-3 or TRBV12-4 and TRBJ1-1; perhaps TRBD1 as D (5 bases). V was shortened by 3 bases and J by 7 bases, with 12 bases between the two germline ends. The CDR3 runs 13 residues.

The rearrangement links TRBV6-2 or TRBV6-3 to TRBJ2-1; 9 nucleotides match TRBD2. The length of the CDR3 is 19 residues. J was trimmed by 7 bases and V by 5 bases; bases with no gene match: 21. Germline CDR1 reads MNHEY; CDR2 reads SVGEGT. CDR3 nucleotides: TGTGCCAGCAGTAGCATTGTTCCGGGGACTAGCCCGAGGAGTAATGAGCAGTTCTTC. Protein sequence: CASSSIVPGTSPRSNEQFF.

This chain links TRBV6-2 or TRBV6-3 with TRBJ2-7; possibly TRBD2 for D (6 bases). The CDR3 extends over 17 amino acids. Per the germline V gene, CDR1 is MNHEY and CDR2 is SVGEGT. Trimming cost V 0 bases and J 12 bases, with 27 bases left between them. The CDR3 DNA sequence: TGTGCCAGCAGTTACTCACTCCAGCGGGCAATCCATGGAGGTGTGTACTTC. Protein sequence: CASSYSLQRAIHGGVYF.

V usage is TRBV2 and J usage is TRBJ2-6; D gene unclear. Between the trimmed V and J ends, which lost 4 bases and 0 bases, there was a span of 13 bases. This CDR3 has 17 residues. Per germline, CDR1 SNHLY and CDR2 FYNNEI. The CDR3 coding sequence is TGTGCCAGCAGTGGCATGGGAACCAACTCTGGGGCCAACGTCCTGACTTTC. Protein: CASSGMGTNSGANVLTF.

This chain joins TRBV5-1 and TRBJ1-1, with a possible D match to TRBD1 (5 bases). V was trimmed by 5 bases and J by 5 bases, leaving 16 bases between them. This CDR3 is built from 14 residues. CDR1 and CDR2 from the germline V gene are SGHRS and YFSETQ. This chain's CDR3 is CASSSGTQVTEAFF. Written as DNA, the CDR3 is TGCGCCAGCAGTTCCGGGACCCAAGTTACTGAAGCTTTCTTT.

The chain combines TRBV28 with TRBJ1-2, with D unclear. Germline CDR1 and CDR2: MDHEN and SYDVKM. The CDR3 length is 15 residues. V lost 1 base and J lost 3, with 12 bases in between. Here the CDR3 DNA reads TGTGCCAGCAGTTTATTAGGGAGTGACCACTATGGCTACACCTTC. It yields the protein CASSLLGSDHYGYTF.

The rearrangement uses TRBV25-1 and TRBJ2-1; weak D call: TRBD2 (6 bases). From germline, CDR1 is MGHDK and CDR2 SYGVNS. The CDR3 loop spans 16 amino acids. V was trimmed by 1 base and J by 6 bases, leaving 16 bases between them. CDR3 loop: CASSEFGGFVSNEQFF. As DNA, the CDR3 is TGTGCCAGCAGTGAATTCGGAGGGTTCGTGAGCAATGAGCAGTTCTTC. The complete variable domain, with remaining parts taken from reference TRBV25-1 and TRBJ2-1, reads EADIYQTPRYLVIGTGKKITLECSQTMGHDKMYWYQQDPGMELHLIHYSYGVNSTEKGDLSSESTVSRIRTEHFPLTLESARPSHTSQYLCASSEFGGFVSNEQFFGPGTRLTVL.